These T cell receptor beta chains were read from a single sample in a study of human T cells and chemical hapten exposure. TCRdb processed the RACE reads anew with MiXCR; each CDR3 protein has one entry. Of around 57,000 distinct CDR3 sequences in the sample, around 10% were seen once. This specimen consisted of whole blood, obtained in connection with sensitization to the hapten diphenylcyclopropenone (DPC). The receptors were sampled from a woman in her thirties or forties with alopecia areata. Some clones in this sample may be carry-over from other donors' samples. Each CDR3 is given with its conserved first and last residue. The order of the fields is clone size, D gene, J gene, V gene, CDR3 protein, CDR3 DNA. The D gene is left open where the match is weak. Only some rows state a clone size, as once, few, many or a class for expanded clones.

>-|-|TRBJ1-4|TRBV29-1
CSVERDEKLFF
TGCAGCGTTGAAAGGGACGAAAAACTGTTTTTT
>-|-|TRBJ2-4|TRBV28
CASSPGRGIQYF
TGTGCCAGCAGCCCGGGACGAGGCATTCAGTACTTC
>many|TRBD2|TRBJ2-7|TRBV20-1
CSARDLSGGAYEQYF
TGCAGTGCTAGAGATTTGAGCGGGGGGGCGTACGAGCAGTACTTC
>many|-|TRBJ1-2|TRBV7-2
CASSLGADYGYTF
TGTGCCAGCAGCTTGGGGGCTGATTATGGCTACACCTTC
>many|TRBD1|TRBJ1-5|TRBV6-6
CASRVRPGQISNQPQHF
TGTGCCAGCAGGGTCCGCCCGGGACAGATTAGCAATCAGCCCCAGCATTTT
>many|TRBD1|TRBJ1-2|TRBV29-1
CSVLQGAGYGYTF
TGCAGCGTTTTACAGGGGGCTGGATATGGCTACACCTTC
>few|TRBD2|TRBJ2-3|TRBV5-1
CASSPSGTSEPTDTQYF
TGCGCCAGCAGCCCGTCCGGGACTAGCGAACCCACAGATACGCAGTATTTT
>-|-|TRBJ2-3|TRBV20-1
CSARALNTDTQYF
TGCAGTGCGAGGGCACTTAACACAGATACGCAGTATTTT
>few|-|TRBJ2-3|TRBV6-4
CASGTEGAQYF
TGTGCCAGCGGCACCGAGGGAGCGCAGTATTTT
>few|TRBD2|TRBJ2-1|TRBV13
CASSWRGNSYNEQFF
TGTGCCAGCTCCTGGCGGGGGAACTCCTACAATGAGCAGTTCTTC
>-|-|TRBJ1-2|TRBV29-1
CSAGTDLYGYTF
TGCAGCGCTGGGACGGATCTTTATGGCTACACCTTC
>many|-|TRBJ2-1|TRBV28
CASSLGVLSYNEQFF
TGTGCCAGCAGTTTAGGGGTTCTCTCCTACAATGAGCAGTTCTTC
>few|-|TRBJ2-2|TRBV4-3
CASSQDTTTRELFF
TGCGCCAGCAGCCAAGATACGACAACCCGGGAGCTGTTTTTT
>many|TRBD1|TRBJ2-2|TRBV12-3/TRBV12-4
CASRQGSGELFF
TGTGCCAGCCGACAGGGCTCCGGGGAGCTGTTTTTT
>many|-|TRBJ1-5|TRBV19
CASSPSEGFQPQHF
TGTGCCAGTAGCCCTTCGGAGGGATTTCAGCCCCAGCATTTT
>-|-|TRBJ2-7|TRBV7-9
CASTLLASYEQYF
TGTGCCAGCACCCTACTAGCCTCCTACGAGCAGTACTTC
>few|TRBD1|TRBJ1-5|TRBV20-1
CSAANFLGTGDQPQHF
TGCAGTGCTGCTAACTTTCTCGGGACAGGGGATCAGCCCCAGCATTTT
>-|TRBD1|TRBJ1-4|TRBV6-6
CASSYGTVNEKLFF
TGTGCCAGCAGTTACGGGACAGTTAATGAAAAACTGTTTTTT
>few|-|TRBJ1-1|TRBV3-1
CASHDTSLTVGTEAFF
TGTGCCAGCCATGACACCTCCCTAACAGTGGGCACTGAAGCTTTCTTT
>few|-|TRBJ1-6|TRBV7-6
CASSLGQSIDPLHF
TGTGCCAGCAGCTTAGGACAGTCCATTGATCCCCTCCACTTT
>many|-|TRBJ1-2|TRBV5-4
CASSRGVPLPNYGYTF
TGTGCCAGCAGCCGCGGGGTTCCCTTACCTAACTATGGCTACACCTTC
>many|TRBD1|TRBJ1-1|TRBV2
CASSGDSPTEAFF
TGTGCCAGCAGTGGGGACAGCCCCACTGAAGCTTTCTTT
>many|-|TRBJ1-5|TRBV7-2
CASSLGREYQPQHF
TGTGCCAGCAGCTTAGGCAGGGAGTATCAGCCCCAGCATTTT
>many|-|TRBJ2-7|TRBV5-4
CASSLPSSYEQYF
TGTGCCAGCAGCCTACCGTCATCCTACGAGCAGTACTTC
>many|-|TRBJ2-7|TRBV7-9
CASSTLRTDLYF
TGTGCCAGCAGCACGCTGAGGACAGACTTGTACTTC
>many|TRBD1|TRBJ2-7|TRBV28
CASSVGQSPYEQYF
TGTGCCAGCAGTGTGGGACAGAGTCCCTACGAGCAGTACTTC
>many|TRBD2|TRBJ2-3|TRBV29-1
CSVELAGSTDTQYF
TGCAGCGTTGAACTAGCGGGGAGCACAGATACGCAGTATTTT
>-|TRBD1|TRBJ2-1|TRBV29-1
CSVRPGQSYNEQFF
TGCAGCGTTAGACCGGGACAGTCCTACAATGAGCAGTTCTTC
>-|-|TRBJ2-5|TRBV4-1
CASSQGPSTVETQYF
TGCGCCAGCAGCCAAGGACCGTCGACGGTGGAGACCCAGTACTTC
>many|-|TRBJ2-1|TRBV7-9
CASSFWLDEQFF
TGTGCCAGCAGCTTTTGGTTAGATGAGCAGTTCTTC
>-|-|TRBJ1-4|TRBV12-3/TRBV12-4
CASSLEVSELFF
TGTGCCAGCAGTTTGGAGGTATCTGAACTGTTTTTT
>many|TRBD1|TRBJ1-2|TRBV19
CASSSSSGTGGHGYTF
TGTGCCAGTAGTTCATCTTCCGGGACAGGGGGCCATGGCTACACCTTC
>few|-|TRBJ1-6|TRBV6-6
CASSYGSDNSPLHF
TGTGCCAGCAGTTACGGGTCGGATAATTCACCCCTCCACTTT
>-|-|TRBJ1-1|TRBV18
CASSPQKNTEAFF
TGTGCCAGCTCACCACAGAAAAACACTGAAGCTTTCTTT
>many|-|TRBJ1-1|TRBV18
CASSPPAVFFEAFF
TGTGCCAGCTCACCACCGGCGGTGTTTTTTGAAGCTTTCTTT
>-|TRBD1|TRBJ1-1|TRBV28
CASSLLQGAREAFF
TGTGCCAGCAGTTTATTACAGGGGGCGCGTGAAGCTTTCTTT
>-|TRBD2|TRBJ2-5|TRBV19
CASSTASGRDQETQYF
TGTGCCAGTAGTACAGCTAGCGGAAGAGACCAAGAGACCCAGTACTTC
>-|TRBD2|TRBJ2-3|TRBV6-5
CASSPGGRRQSQYF
TGTGCCAGCAGTCCGGGGGGGCGCCGACAGTCGCAGTATTTT
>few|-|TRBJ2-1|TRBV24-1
CATSDPGLANEQFF
TGTGCCACCAGTGACCCAGGCCTAGCCAATGAGCAGTTCTTC
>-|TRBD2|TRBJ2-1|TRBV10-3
CAIGLAGANEQFF
TGTGCCATCGGGTTAGCGGGCGCAAATGAGCAGTTCTTC
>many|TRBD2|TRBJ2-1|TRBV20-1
CSAQRTSGTYNEQFF
TGCAGTGCCCAGAGGACTAGCGGGACCTACAATGAGCAGTTCTTC
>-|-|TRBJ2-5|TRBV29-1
CSVPGPGLETQYF
TGCAGCGTACCCGGGCCGGGGCTGGAGACCCAGTACTTC
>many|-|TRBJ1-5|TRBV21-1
CASSKEGDPGGYQPQHF
TGTGCCAGCAGCAAAGAAGGGGACCCAGGGGGCTATCAGCCCCAGCATTTT
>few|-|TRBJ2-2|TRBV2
CASTPTGTSTGELFF
TGTGCCAGCACCCCCACCGGGACATCCACCGGGGAGCTGTTTTTT
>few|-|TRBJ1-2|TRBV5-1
CASSPSSGLGGYTF
TGCGCCAGCAGCCCGAGCTCAGGGCTCGGAGGCTACACCTTC